Sequencing of this TCR beta chain was carried out in a study of tumor-infiltrating lymphocytes in primary liver carcinoma. Taking about 18-32 mg of unsorted bulk tissue, the authors co-extracted RNA and DNA. Samples were taken from five separate regions (per tumor). Points on this clonotype: As yet, its antigen is unknown. The junction shows a germline mismatch at one end, possibly a read error.

A constant-region primer primed TCR beta cDNA synthesis from around 500 ng of total RNA. For TCR beta, libraries were produced by three nested multiplex PCR rounds using slightly modified ARM-PCR. Using its own MiXCR run on the multiplex PCR reads, TCRdb lists one record per CDR3 protein. The sample consists of 95,000 to 150,000 distinct CDR3 sequences, roughly three fifths of them appearing once. General study points: Appearing in all five tumor regions was true of only about 7-25% of top clones.

Sequencing input: liver tumor tissue from sampling region 3. Subset denoted: tumor region T3, left-lateral pole. This TCR came from a woman aged 55-70 years with primary liver carcinoma and hepatitis B virus infection.

This chain's CDR3 is CSVAVGEVNKQCF. As DNA, the CDR3 is TGCAGCGTTGCAGTGGGAGAGGTCAATAAGCAGTGCTTC. The rearrangement joins TRBV29-1 to TRBJ2-1; possibly TRBD2 for D (5 bases). This CDR3 has 13 amino acids. Germline-derived CDR1 and CDR2 are SQVTM and ANQGSEA.